In its sample, the clone carrying this TCR beta chain was seen many times. The antigen remains unidentified. This specimen comes from a study of prognosis after radiotherapy for stage I lung cancer. Study-wide context: Approximately 15 cases involved newly diagnosed primary stage I lung tumors, and 4 to 6 involved oligometastatic NSCLC subsequent to surgical resection of the primary tumor. Enrolled patients (roughly 13 men, roughly six women) had a median age of about 72 years and an age range of roughly 50 to 85 years. Study results and limitations: Patients with metastases reportedly showed TRBV and TRBJ gene usage that differed from patients without metastases. When patients developed distant metastases, their Shannon entropy after stereotactic body radiation therapy was lower.

The germline V gene encodes CDR1 SGHTA and CDR2 FQGTGA. CDR3 length: 13 amino acids. V was cut by 5 bases and J by 6 bases, with 11 bases left in between. From genomic DNA, two-round multiplex PCR was used to amplify TCR beta CDR3. With primers specific to each TRBV and TRBJ gene, the first-round PCR was performed. TCRdb reprocessed the multiplex PCR reads via MiXCR and lists one record per CDR3 protein. The sample contains 30,000 to 35,000 distinct CDR3 sequences, approximately 51% of which appear only once. The chain carries TRBV7-3 and TRBJ2-1; unclear D gene. The sequencing used PBMCs, collected before or after stereotactic body radiation therapy (not recorded which). The receptor comes from a donor over 45 with non-small cell lung cancer. The CDR3 here is CASSEVAGNEQFF. DNA for the CDR3: TGTGCCAGCAGCGAGGTAGCAGGCAATGAGCAGTTCTTC. Using reference TRBV7-3 and TRBJ2-1 for the parts outside the CDR3, the full variable domain is GAGVSQTPSNKVTEKGKYVELRCDPISGHTALYWYRQSLGQGPEFLIYFQGTGAADDSGLPNDRFFAVRPEGSVSTLKIQRTERGDSAVYLCASSEVAGNEQFFGPGTRLTVL.